This TCR beta chain came from a study of molecular identifiers for immune sequencing clone quantification listed by TCRdb under 2018. Regarding the complete study: For a replicate experiment, the RNA from either approximately 20,000 or 100,000 naive CD8 T cells was divided into five aliquots, and four of those aliquots went on to sequencing. The study was a methods study using CD8 T cells to benchmark molecular-identifier clustering-based TCR repertoire sequencing (MIDCIRS) and TCR RNA copy counting. The paper as a whole reports these results and caveats: When barcode sub-clustering was omitted, TCR diversity was inflated by chimeric consensus sequences, with chimeras reaching as high as 47%. Approximately 3 recovered TCR RNA copies per cell were obtained by modeling, versus approximately 10 by digital PCR, implying a capture efficiency of 30% to 35%. Spiked-in Jurkat TCR RNA equivalent to a single cell was reported to be detectable even among some 910,000 naive CD8 T cells. In CMV-specific effector cells, over 97% of molecules were held by clones above 20 RNA copies, whereas under 1% of molecules were held by such clones in naive cells. Highly expanded clone sizes could be underestimated if identical TCR molecules share a barcode. Naive libraries contained spiked-in Jurkat TCR RNA (around eleven copies' worth), which is not part of the donor repertoire.

Clipping removes 3 bases from V and 3 bases from J, with 8 as the unmatched junction base count. The germline V gene specifies SGDLS as CDR1 and YYNGEE as CDR2. Including cysteine and phenylalanine, the CDR3 has 16 amino acids. The CDR3 DNA has 48 bases and is translated from base 1. Libraries came from PCR. The sequencer listed for this sample is NextSeq 500. Bulk TCR libraries were made following a previously described method, with the TCR primers given in Table S5. The Qiagen AllPrep DNA/RNA kit was used to purify total RNA. Before analysis, reads from multiple sequencing runs of the same library were pooled. Concerning the study's data processing: Reads were retained only if their TCR constant sequence matched exactly, and those retained reads were trimmed to 150 nt and grouped according to their 12-nt molecular barcodes. Reads inside each barcode group were sub-clustered using a 15% Levenshtein threshold, and a quality-weighted consensus sequence was constructed for each RNA molecule. Non-functional sequences were discarded, and so were lower-count sequences lying one edit away from another sequence. Barcode sub-clusters with fewer than 20% of the maximum read count were removed, based on fitting two negative binomial distributions. TCRdb reworked the public reads: Q25 trimming with fastp, MiXCR clone assembly, productive beta chains retained. Here each entry gathers all rows of one CDR3 protein and keeps the most common genes and DNA. These V and J calls are TCRdb output, not the study's own analysis. This sample lists roughly 97,000 distinct CDR3 sequences; roughly a quarter were detected once. The ten largest clones take up roughly 1% of the sample.

Libraries of naive CD8 T cells were built from around 20,000 to 990,000 sorted cells, with 10%, 30% or 50% of the purified RNA used. Naive CD8 T cells were FACS-sorted as CD8+CD4-CCR7+CD45RA+ on a BD FACSAria II into RLT Plus buffer. To test detection sensitivity, Jurkat RNA equivalent to more than 9 TCR copies was spiked into samples of about 20,000-1,100,000 naive CD8 T cells. CD8 T cells were enriched with RosetteSep CD8+ T Cell Enrichment Cocktail and Ficoll-Paque, followed by ACK red cell lysis. The table lists this clonotype with many counts. Its antigen is not yet known. Base qualities are not at hand, and no much larger clone is one base apart.

Recombination linked TRBV9 to TRBJ2-2, with 7 bases aligning to TRBD1. The sequence was collected from a human donor in good health. Some libraries in this study had Jurkat cell RNA spiked in. Sequencing was carried out using naive CD8+ T cells from blood, with Jurkat cell RNA spiked in. Sample cell subset or site, as interpreted from the label and publication: FACS-sorted CD8+CD4-CCR7+CD45RA+ naive T cells. The nucleotides read TGTGCCAGCAGCGATAAACAGGGGATGGACACCGGGGAGCTGTTTTTT. The encoded protein is CASSDKQGMDTGELFF.